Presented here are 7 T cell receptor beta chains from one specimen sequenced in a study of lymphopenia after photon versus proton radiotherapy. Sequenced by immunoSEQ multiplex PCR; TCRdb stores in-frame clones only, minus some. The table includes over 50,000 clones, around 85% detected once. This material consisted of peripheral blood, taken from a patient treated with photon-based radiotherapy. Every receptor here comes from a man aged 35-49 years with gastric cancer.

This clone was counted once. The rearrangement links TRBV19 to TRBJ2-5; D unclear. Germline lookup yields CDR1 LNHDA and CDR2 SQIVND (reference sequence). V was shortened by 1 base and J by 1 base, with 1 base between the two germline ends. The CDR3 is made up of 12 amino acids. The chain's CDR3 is CASSIGQETQYF. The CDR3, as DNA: TGTGCCAGTAGTATAGGCCAAGAGACCCAGTACTTC.

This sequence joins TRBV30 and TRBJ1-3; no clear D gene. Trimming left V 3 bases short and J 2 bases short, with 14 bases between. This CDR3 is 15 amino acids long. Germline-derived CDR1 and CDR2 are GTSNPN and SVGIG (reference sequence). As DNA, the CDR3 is TGTGCCTGGAGCGGTGGAGCAGTAGCTGGAAACACCATATATTTT. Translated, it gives CAWSGGAVAGNTIYF.

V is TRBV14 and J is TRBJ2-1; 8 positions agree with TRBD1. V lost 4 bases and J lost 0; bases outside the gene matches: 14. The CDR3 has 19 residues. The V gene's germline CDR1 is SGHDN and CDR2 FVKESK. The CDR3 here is CASSPLVWTGYRSYNEQFF. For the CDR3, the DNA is TGTGCCAGCAGCCCATTAGTATGGACAGGGTACCGCTCCTACAATGAGCAGTTCTTC.

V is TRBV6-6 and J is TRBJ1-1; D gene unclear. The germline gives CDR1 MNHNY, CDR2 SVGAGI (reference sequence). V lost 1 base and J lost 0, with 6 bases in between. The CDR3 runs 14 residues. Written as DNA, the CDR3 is TGTGCCAGCAGTTACTGGCTCTTGAACACTGAAGCTTTCTTT. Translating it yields CASSYWLLNTEAFF.

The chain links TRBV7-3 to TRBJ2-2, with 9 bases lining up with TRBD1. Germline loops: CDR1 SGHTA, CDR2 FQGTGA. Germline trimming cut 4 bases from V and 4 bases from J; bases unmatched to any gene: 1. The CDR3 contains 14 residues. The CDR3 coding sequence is TGTGCCAGCAGCTCGGGACAGGGCACCGGGGAGCTGTTTTTT. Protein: CASSSGQGTGELFF. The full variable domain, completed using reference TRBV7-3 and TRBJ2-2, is GAGVSQTPSNKVTEKGKYVELRCDPISGHTALYWYRQSLGQGPEFLIYFQGTGAADDSGLPNDRFFAVRPEGSVSTLKIQRTERGDSAVYLCASSSGQGTGELFFGEGSRLTVL.

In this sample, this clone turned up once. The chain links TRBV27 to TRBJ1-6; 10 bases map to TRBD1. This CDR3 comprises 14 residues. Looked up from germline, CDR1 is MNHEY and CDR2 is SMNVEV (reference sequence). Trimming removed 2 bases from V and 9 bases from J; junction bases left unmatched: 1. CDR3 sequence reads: CASSLGTGVSPLHF. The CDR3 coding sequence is TGTGCCAGCAGTTTAGGGACAGGGGTTTCACCCCTCCACTTT.

CDR3 sequence: CASSTGPQETQYF. In DNA, the CDR3 is TGTGCCAGCAGCACCGGGCCCCAAGAGACCCAGTACTTC. The rearrangement links TRBV14 to TRBJ2-5; D gene uncertain. Per germline, CDR1 SGHDN and CDR2 FVKESK. This CDR3 has 13 amino acids. Trimming stripped 5 bases from V and 1 base from J, with 8 bases between.